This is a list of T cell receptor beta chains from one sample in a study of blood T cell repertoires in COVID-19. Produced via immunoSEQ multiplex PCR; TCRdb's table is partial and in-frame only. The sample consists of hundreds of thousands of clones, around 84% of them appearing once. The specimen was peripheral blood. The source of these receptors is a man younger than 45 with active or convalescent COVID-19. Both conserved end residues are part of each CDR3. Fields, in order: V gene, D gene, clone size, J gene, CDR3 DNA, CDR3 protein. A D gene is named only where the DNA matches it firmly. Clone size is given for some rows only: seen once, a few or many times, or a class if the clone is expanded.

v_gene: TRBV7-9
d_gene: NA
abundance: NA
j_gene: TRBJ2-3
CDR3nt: TGTGCCAGCAGCTTTGTTGGGAGCGCAGATACGCAGTATTTT
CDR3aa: CASSFVGSADTQYF

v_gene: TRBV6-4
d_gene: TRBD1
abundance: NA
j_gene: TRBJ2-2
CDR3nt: TGTGCCAGCAGTGACCTTGGACAGGGTGGCACCGGGGAGCTGTTTTTT
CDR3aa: CASSDLGQGGTGELFF

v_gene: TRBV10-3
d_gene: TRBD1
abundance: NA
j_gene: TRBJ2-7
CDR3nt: TGTGCCATCAGGGGGACAGGCGGCGAGCAGTACTTC
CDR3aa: CAIRGTGGEQYF

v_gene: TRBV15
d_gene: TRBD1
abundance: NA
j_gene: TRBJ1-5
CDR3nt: TGTGCCACCAGCGGGGGACAGGGCTTTAGCAATCAGCCCCAGCATTTT
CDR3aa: CATSGGQGFSNQPQHF

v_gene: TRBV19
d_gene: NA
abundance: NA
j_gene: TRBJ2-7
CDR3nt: TGTGCCAGTAGTATGGTTGGGCAGCCTTACGAGCAGTACTTC
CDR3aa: CASSMVGQPYEQYF

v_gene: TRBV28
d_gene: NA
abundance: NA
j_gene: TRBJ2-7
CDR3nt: TGTGCCAGCAGTTTAGAGGCAGGGGCTGGGAACTCCTACGAGCAGTACTTC
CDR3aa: CASSLEAGAGNSYEQYF

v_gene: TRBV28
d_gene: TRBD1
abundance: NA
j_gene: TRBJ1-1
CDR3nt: TGTGCCAGCAGTTTATCCCAGGGGGCGGGAGACACTGAAGCTTTCTTT
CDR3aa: CASSLSQGAGDTEAFF

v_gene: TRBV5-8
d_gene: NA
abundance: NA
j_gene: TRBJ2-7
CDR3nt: TGTGCCAGCAGCCGAACAGTGACCTACGAGCAGTACTTC
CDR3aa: CASSRTVTYEQYF

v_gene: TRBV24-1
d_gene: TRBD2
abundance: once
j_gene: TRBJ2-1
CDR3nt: TGTGCCACCAGGACTAGCGGGAGTGGCGGAAATGAGCAGTTCTTC
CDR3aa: CATRTSGSGGNEQFF

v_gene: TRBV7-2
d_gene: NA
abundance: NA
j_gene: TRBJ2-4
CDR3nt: TGTGCCAGCAGCTTAGTTCGGGGTTTAGCCAAAAACATTCAGTACTTC
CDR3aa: CASSLVRGLAKNIQYF

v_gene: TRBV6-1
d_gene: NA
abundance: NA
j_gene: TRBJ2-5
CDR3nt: TGTGCCAGCAGTGAAAGAGGGGAGACCCAGTACTTC
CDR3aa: CASSERGETQYF

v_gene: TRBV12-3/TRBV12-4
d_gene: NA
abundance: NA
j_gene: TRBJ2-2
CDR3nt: TGTGCCAGCAGTTTCGTCACCGGGGAGCTGTTTTTT
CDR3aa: CASSFVTGELFF

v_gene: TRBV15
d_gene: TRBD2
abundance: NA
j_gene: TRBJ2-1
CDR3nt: TGTGCCACCAGCAAGGCTAGCGGGAGGGGCTGGCAGTTCTTC
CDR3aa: CATSKASGRGWQFF